A single sample gave rise to the 18 T cell receptor beta chains below, sequenced in a study of blood T cell repertoires in COVID-19. Using immunoSEQ multiplex PCR, the repertoire was profiled, and TCRdb retains in-frame clones only, with some absent. The table has about 140,000 clones, 88% seen once. Material: peripheral blood. These receptors originate from a woman between 50 and 59 years old with acute or convalescent COVID-19.

The rearrangement joins TRBV19 to TRBJ1-5, with no clear D. This CDR3 has 12 amino acids. Germline V lookup: CDR1 LNHDA, CDR2 SQIVND (reference sequence). Deletions cut 5 bases from V and 7 bases from J, with 9 bases between. The CDR3 DNA follows: TGTGCCAGTAGTTGGGGAGGACAGCCCCAGCATTTT. Protein sequence: CASSWGGQPQHF.

The CDR3 loop is CASSPSNTGELFF. The CDR3 coding sequence is TGTGCCAGCTCACCATCTAACACCGGGGAGCTGTTTTTT. This sequence joins TRBV18 and TRBJ2-2; unclear D gene. Deletions cut 2 bases from V and 2 bases from J, with 3 bases between. The CDR3 totals 13 residues. CDR1 and CDR2 (germline): KGHSH, LQKENI.

The chain couples TRBV5-6 to TRBJ2-6; 10 nucleotides line up with TRBD1. Germline CDR1 SGHDT, CDR2 YYEEEE. With 0 bases clipped from V and 2 bases from J, the junction kept 8 bases outside the gene matches. CDR3 size: 19 residues. CDR3 DNA: TGTGCCAGCAGCTTGGGGGGCGGGACAGGGGTACCTGGGGCCAACGTCCTGACTTTC. Its translation: CASSLGGGTGVPGANVLTF. Variable domain in full (rest from reference TRBV5-6 and TRBJ2-6): DAGVTQSPTHLIKTRGQQVTLRCSPKSGHDTVSWYQQALGQGPQFIFQYYEEEERQRGNFPDRFSGHQFPNYSSELNVNALLLGDSALYLCASSLGGGTGVPGANVLTFGAGSRLTVL.

The V call is TRBV5-1, the J call TRBJ1-4; unclear D gene. V lost 0 bases and J lost 3, with 6 bases in between. Per the germline V gene, CDR1 is SGHRS and CDR2 is YFSETQ. This CDR3 has 14 residues. As DNA, the CDR3 is TGCGCCAGCAGCTTGGGCTTAGCTAATGAAAAACTGTTTTTT. Translated: CASSLGLANEKLFF.

This chain connects TRBV24-1 to TRBJ2-2; 12 bases map to TRBD2. With 4 bases clipped from V and 5 bases from J, the junction kept 10 bases outside the gene matches. The CDR3 runs to 18 residues. Germline CDR1 is KGHDR and CDR2 is SFDVKD. CDR3 sequence: CATSDVRTSGASTGELFF. CDR3 nucleotides: TGTGCCACCAGTGACGTCCGGACTAGCGGGGCCAGTACCGGGGAGCTGTTTTTT.

The chain carries TRBV2 and TRBJ1-2, with D possibly matching TRBD1 (6 bases). Germline CDR1 reads SNHLY; CDR2 reads FYNNEI. CDR3 length equals 15 residues. V was cut by 7 bases and J by 8 bases, with 23 bases left in between. CDR3 in amino acids: CASIEPGEVGSGYTF. The CDR3 nucleotides are TGTGCCAGCATTGAGCCAGGGGAAGTGGGGTCGGGCTACACCTTC.

The J gene is TRBJ2-5, the V gene TRBV20-1, with TRBD2 identical over 8 bases. Germline-derived CDR1 and CDR2 are DFQATT and SNEGSKA (reference sequence). This CDR3 comprises 15 residues. The V segment lost 3 bases and the J segment 1 base; nucleotides outside the gene matches: 7. The CDR3 DNA follows: TGCAGTGCTAGTGGGCTAGCGGGCTTCCAAGAGACCCAGTACTTC. The encoded protein is CSASGLAGFQETQYF.

The gene calls are TRBV5-1 and TRBJ2-1; 9 bases map to TRBD2. Trimming removed 3 bases from V and 8 bases from J; junction bases left unmatched: 6. The CDR3 sequence is 14 residues long. The V gene's germline CDR1 is SGHRS and CDR2 YFSETQ. DNA for the CDR3: TGCGCCAGCAGCTCGGGACTAGCTAATGATGAGCAGTTCTTC. This sequence encodes CASSSGLANDEQFF.

This sequence joins TRBV25-1 and TRBJ2-3; the match to TRBD2 covers 7 bases. The V and J ends lost 6 bases and 1 base, in that order; junction bases with no gene match: 4. CDR3 length equals 14 residues. Per the germline V gene, CDR1 is MGHDK and CDR2 is SYGVNS. In DNA, the CDR3 is TGTGCCAGCAGGACGGGACTACGCACAGATACGCAGTATTTT. It encodes CASRTGLRTDTQYF.

This sequence joins TRBV28 and TRBJ2-1, with a weak D call TRBD2 (6 bases). The CDR3 runs 11 residues. Germline V gene sequence: CDR1 MDHEN, CDR2 SYDVKM. Between the trimmed V and J ends, which lost 10 bases and 15 bases, there was a span of 19 bases. The CDR3 sequence is CATRLVGEAFF. The DNA for the CDR3 is TGTGCCACCCGGTTGGTGGGGGAGGCGTTCTTC. The whole variable domain, remainder taken from reference TRBV28 and TRBJ2-1, is DVKVTQSSRYLVKRTGEKVFLECVQDMDHENMFWYRQDPGLGLRLIYFSYDVKMKEKGDIPEGYSVSREKKERFSLILESASTNQTSMYLCATRLVGEAFFGPGTRLTVL.

There are a few counts of this clone. The chain links TRBV5-5 to TRBJ1-1; maybe TRBD1 (5 bases). V lost 2 bases and J lost 1, with 9 bases in between. CDR3 length: 14 amino acids. The germline V gene has CDR1 SGHKS and CDR2 YYEKEE (reference sequence). The CDR3: CASSLIGANTEAFF. DNA for the CDR3: TGTGCCAGCAGCTTAATAGGGGCGAACACTGAAGCTTTCTTT.

This chain links TRBV5-1 with TRBJ1-5, with a possible D match to TRBD1 (6 bases). This CDR3 region has 15 residues. V shed 0 bases and J shed 0 bases, with 7 bases lying between them. CDR1 is SGHRS and CDR2 is YFSETQ in the germline V gene. The CDR3 here is CASSLGDTSNQPQHF. The CDR3 coding sequence is TGCGCCAGCAGCTTGGGGGACACTAGCAATCAGCCCCAGCATTTT. Combining the CDR3 with reference TRBV5-1 and TRBJ1-5 gives the whole variable domain KAGVTQTPRYLIKTRGQQVTLSCSPISGHRSVSWYQQTPGQGLQFLFEYFSETQRNKGNFPGRFSGRQFSNSRSEMNVSTLELGDSALYLCASSLGDTSNQPQHFGDGTRLSIL.

The gene calls are TRBV19 and TRBJ1-1; D might be TRBD1 (6 bases). This CDR3 contains 16 residues. Per germline, CDR1 LNHDA and CDR2 SQIVND (reference sequence). V shed 3 bases and J shed 5 bases, with 19 bases lying between them. The CDR3 coding sequence is TGTGCCAGTAGTATGGCAGGGGCCCCATCGGGGACTGAAGCTTTCTTT. Its translation is CASSMAGAPSGTEAFF.

This clone was counted a single time. The chain employs TRBV7-9 and TRBJ2-1, with 11 positions matching TRBD2. Per germline, CDR1 SEHNR and CDR2 FQNEAQ (reference sequence). V lost 0 bases and J lost 8; bases outside the gene matches: 6. This CDR3 contains 16 residues. The CDR3 region is CASSLAGTSGRDEQFF. For the CDR3, the DNA is TGTGCCAGCAGCTTAGCCGGGACTAGCGGCAGGGATGAGCAGTTCTTC.

This sequence joins TRBV28 and TRBJ1-6, with D uncertain. Germline V gene lookup returns CDR1 MDHEN and CDR2 SYDVKM. This CDR3 region has 15 residues. Trimming shortened V by 9 bases and J by 0 bases, and 12 bases separated the two germline ends. CDR3: CASSLISSYNSPLHF. The DNA for the CDR3 is TGTGCCAGTTCTTTAATTAGCTCCTATAATTCACCCCTCCACTTT.

This CDR3 reads CASSDVPGDFPLNEQFF. As DNA, the CDR3 is TGTGCCAGCAGTGATGTCCCCGGGGACTTTCCCCTTAATGAGCAGTTCTTC. V usage is TRBV6-1 and J usage is TRBJ2-1; D perhaps matches TRBD2 (6 bases). V was cut by 3 bases and J by 7 bases, with 22 bases left in between. Germline CDR1 MNHNS, CDR2 SASEGT. This CDR3 is 17 amino acids long.

This chain joins TRBV5-4 and TRBJ1-5, with 8 positions matching TRBD1. V shed 3 bases, J shed 2 bases, and the junction held 7 bases outside the gene matches. Germline CDR1 reads SGHNT; CDR2 reads YYREEE (reference sequence). CDR3 length: 16 amino acids. The CDR3 spells CASSYAGGAGNQPQHF. CDR3 in DNA: TGTGCCAGCAGCTACGCAGGGGGCGCTGGCAATCAGCCCCAGCATTTT.

The chain couples TRBV28 to TRBJ1-5; 7 nucleotides align to TRBD1. The CDR3 sequence is 15 residues long. V lost 4 bases and J lost 7; bases outside the gene matches: 10. Germline CDR1 MDHEN, CDR2 SYDVKM. DNA of the CDR3: TGTGCCAGCAGTTCCTTGGGACAGAAGGACCAGCCCCAGCATTTT. This translates into CASSSLGQKDQPQHF.